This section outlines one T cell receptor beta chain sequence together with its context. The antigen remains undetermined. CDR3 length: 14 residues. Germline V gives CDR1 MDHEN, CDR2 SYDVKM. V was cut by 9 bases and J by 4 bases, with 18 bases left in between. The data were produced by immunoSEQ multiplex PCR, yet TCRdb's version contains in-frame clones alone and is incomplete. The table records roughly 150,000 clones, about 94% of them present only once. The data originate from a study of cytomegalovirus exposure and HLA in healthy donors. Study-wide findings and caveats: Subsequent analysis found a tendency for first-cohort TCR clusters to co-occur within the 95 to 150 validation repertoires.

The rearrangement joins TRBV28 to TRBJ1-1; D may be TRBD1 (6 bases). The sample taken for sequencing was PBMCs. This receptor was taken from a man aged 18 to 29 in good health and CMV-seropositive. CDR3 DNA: TGTGCCAGTCCACCCACAGGGTTTATCACTGAAGCTTTCTTT. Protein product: CASPPTGFITEAFF. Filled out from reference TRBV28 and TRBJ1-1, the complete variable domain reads DVKVTQSSRYLVKRTGEKVFLECVQDMDHENMFWYRQDPGLGLRLIYFSYDVKMKEKGDIPEGYSVSREKKERFSLILESASTNQTSMYLCASPPTGFITEAFFGQGTRLTVV.